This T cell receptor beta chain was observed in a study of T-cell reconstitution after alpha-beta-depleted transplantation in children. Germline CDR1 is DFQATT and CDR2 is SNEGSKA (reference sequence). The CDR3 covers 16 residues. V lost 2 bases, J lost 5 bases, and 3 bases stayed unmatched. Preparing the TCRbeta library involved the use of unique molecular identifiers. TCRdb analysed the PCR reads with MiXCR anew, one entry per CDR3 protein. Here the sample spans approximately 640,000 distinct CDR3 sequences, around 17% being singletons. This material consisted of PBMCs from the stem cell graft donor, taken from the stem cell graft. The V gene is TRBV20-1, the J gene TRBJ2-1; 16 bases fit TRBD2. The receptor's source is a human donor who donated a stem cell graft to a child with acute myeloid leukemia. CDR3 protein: CSARQGLAGGDNEQFF. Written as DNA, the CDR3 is TGCAGTGCTAGACAGGGACTAGCGGGGGGGGACAATGAGCAGTTCTTC.